The rows below give T cell receptor beta chains drawn from one sample of a study of blood T cell repertoires in COVID-19. Produced via immunoSEQ multiplex PCR; TCRdb's table is partial and in-frame only. The sample shows about 130,000 clones, about 89% of them seen only once. The sample taken for sequencing was peripheral blood. Source of these receptors: a man aged 55 to 69 with COVID-19, enrolled during active disease. Each CDR3 is given with its conserved first and last residue. D genes are given only for firm matches. Not all rows give a size; the values are once, few, many and, for expanded clones, a class.

d_call clone_size j_call v_call cdr3_aa cdr3_nt
TRBD1 NA TRBJ2-7 TRBV5-8 CASSSPGQPSYEQYF TGTGCCAGCAGCTCCCCGGGACAGCCGTCCTACGAGCAGTACTTC
TRBD1 NA TRBJ2-7 TRBV7-2 CASSTGQGAYEQYF TGTGCCAGCAGCACAGGACAGGGGGCCTACGAGCAGTACTTC
TRBD2 few TRBJ2-1 TRBV5-1 CASRLAGALDNEQFF TGCGCCAGCAGACTAGCGGGGGCCCTCGACAATGAGCAGTTCTTC
TRBD1 NA TRBJ1-1 TRBV7-8 CASSLARDRGRGTEAFF TGTGCCAGCAGCCTAGCCCGGGACAGGGGGAGGGGGACTGAAGCTTTCTTT
NA once TRBJ2-2 TRBV5-4 CASSGGDSRNTGELFF TGTGCCAGCAGCGGAGGGGACAGCCGGAACACCGGGGAGCTGTTTTTT
TRBD2 once TRBJ2-2 TRBV6-2/TRBV6-3 CASSPGLAGVHRELFF TGTGCCAGCAGCCCCGGACTAGCGGGGGTTCACCGGGAGCTGTTTTTT
NA NA TRBJ1-1 TRBV7-2 CASSLVGGAQNTEAFF TGTGCCAGCAGCTTAGTGGGGGGGGCCCAGAACACTGAAGCTTTCTTT
NA once TRBJ1-2 TRBV7-2 CASSSQVGGYYGYTF TGTGCCAGCAGCTCCCAGGTTGGGGGGTACTATGGCTACACCTTC
NA once TRBJ1-1 TRBV30 CAWSSRANTEAFF TGTGCCTGGAGTTCCAGGGCGAACACTGAAGCTTTCTTT
NA NA TRBJ1-2 TRBV28 CASSLEFGDRNYGYTF TGTGCCAGCAGTTTAGAGTTCGGGGATCGGAACTATGGCTACACCTTC
TRBD2 NA TRBJ2-3 TRBV3-1/TRBV3-2 CASSSLAGASTDTQYF TGTGCCAGCAGTTCTCTAGCGGGGGCTAGCACAGATACGCAGTATTTT
NA NA TRBJ2-5 TRBV12-3/TRBV12-4 CASSLRGAETQYF TGTGCCAGCAGTTTAAGGGGCGCCGAAACCCAGTACTTC
TRBD2 once TRBJ2-7 TRBV7-8 CASSIGLAGTYEQYF TGTGCCAGCAGCATAGGACTAGCGGGGACCTACGAGCAGTACTTC
NA NA TRBJ2-2 TRBV5-1 CASSFIVQPTGELFF TGCGCCAGCAGCTTCATAGTACAGCCGACCGGGGAGCTGTTTTTT
TRBD1 once TRBJ1-3 TRBV5-5 CASSLFFRGQGKDSGNTIYF TGTGCCAGCAGCCTTTTTTTCCGCGGACAGGGAAAAGACTCTGGAAACACCATATATTTT
NA NA TRBJ1-6 TRBV5-4 CASSLSAEDSPLHF TGTGCCAGCAGTCTGAGTGCAGAGGATTCACCCCTCCACTTT
TRBD1 NA TRBJ1-6 TRBV27 CASSLSRWGQGNSPLHF TGTGCCAGCAGTTTAAGTCGCTGGGGACAGGGGAATTCACCCCTCCACTTT
NA NA TRBJ1-6 TRBV2 CASSQGRNGSPLHF TGTGCCAGCAGCCAAGGGAGAAATGGTTCACCCCTCCACTTT
NA few TRBJ1-1 TRBV28 CASSLYHRTNTEAFF TGTGCCAGCAGTTTATACCACAGGACGAACACTGAAGCTTTCTTT
NA NA TRBJ2-3 TRBV6-4 CASSDFDRRQYF TGTGCCAGCAGTGACTTTGACAGGAGGCAGTATTTT
TRBD1 NA TRBJ2-5 TRBV24-1 CATSDRQGVTQYF TGTGCCACCAGTGACCGACAGGGGGTTACCCAGTACTTC
NA NA TRBJ1-2 TRBV28 CASSPPDRRPIPLNYGYTF TGTGCCAGCAGTCCCCCCGATCGCAGGCCGATTCCCCTCAACTATGGCTACACCTTC
NA NA TRBJ1-3 TRBV7-2 CASSLAQDSGNTIYF TGTGCCAGCAGCTTAGCGCAGGATTCTGGAAACACCATATATTTT
TRBD1 NA TRBJ2-7 TRBV5-1 CASSLVGDRDNEQYF TGCGCCAGCAGCTTGGTAGGGGACAGGGATAACGAGCAGTACTTC
NA NA TRBJ2-1 TRBV5-4 CASSLGGGRSSYNEQFF TGTGCCAGCAGCTTGGGCGGGGGCCGTAGCTCCTACAATGAGCAGTTCTTC
TRBD2 NA TRBJ2-5 TRBV27 CASSFLGTSEDLQETQYF TGTGCCAGCAGTTTTTTGGGGACTAGCGAGGATCTCCAAGAGACCCAGTACTTC
NA NA TRBJ2-7 TRBV11-2 CASSLLSTGFYEQYF TGTGCCAGCAGCTTACTCTCCACAGGATTCTACGAGCAGTACTTC
NA once TRBJ1-1 TRBV19 CASGGWDTEAFF TGTGCCAGTGGGGGGTGGGACACTGAAGCTTTCTTT
NA NA TRBJ1-5 TRBV5-4 CASSLDRENQPQHF TGTGCCAGCAGCTTGGACAGAGAGAATCAGCCCCAGCATTTT
TRBD2 NA TRBJ2-7 TRBV7-3 CASSLGTSGGAHEQYF TGTGCCAGCAGCTTAGGGACTAGCGGGGGGGCCCACGAGCAGTACTTC
NA NA TRBJ1-2 TRBV19 CASSMPARGANNYGYTF TGTGCCAGTAGTATGCCGGCCCGGGGGGCAAATAACTATGGCTACACCTTC
NA NA TRBJ2-7 TRBV7-9 CASSIDSYEQYF TGTGCCAGCAGCATCGACAGCTACGAGCAGTACTTC
TRBD1 NA TRBJ1-2 TRBV30 CAWEQGAGGYTF TGTGCCTGGGAACAGGGGGCGGGTGGCTACACCTTC
NA NA TRBJ2-5 TRBV28 CASSLVGRETQYF TGTGCCAGCAGTTTGGTGGGGCGGGAGACCCAGTACTTC
TRBD2 NA TRBJ2-2 TRBV29-1 CSVGGTSVRGGELFF TGCAGCGTTGGAGGGACTAGCGTCCGGGGGGGGGAGCTGTTTTTT
TRBD1 NA TRBJ1-6 TRBV7-9 CASSFGTRGSSPLHF TGTGCCAGCAGCTTCGGCACCAGGGGGTCTTCACCCCTCCACTTT
NA NA TRBJ2-7 TRBV6-1 CASSERSAAGEQYF TGTGCCAGCAGTGAACGATCAGCGGCGGGCGAGCAGTACTTC
TRBD1 NA TRBJ1-2 TRBV7-2 CASSLDGTGGYTF TGTGCCAGCAGCTTAGACGGGACAGGCGGCTACACCTTC
NA NA TRBJ2-2 TRBV7-9 CASSFDGANTGELFF TGTGCCAGCAGTTTTGACGGAGCGAACACCGGGGAGCTGTTTTTT